The 32 T cell receptor beta chains reported below all come from one sample, sequenced in a study of spatial heterogeneity in lung cancer. As for time point: sample taken at primary tumor resection. Unsorted whole RNA from tumor, nontumor lung or frozen PBMC underwent sequencing. TCRdb reprocessed the 5' RACE reads with MiXCR, giving one entry per CDR3 protein. The table lists 9,500 to 15,000 distinct CDR3 sequences, about 13% of them singletons. Specimen: PBMCs, collected at surgery. The receptors shown here come from a female donor with early-stage non-small cell lung cancer.

A few counts support this clonotype. The genes are TRBV29-1 and TRBJ2-5; the D gene is possibly TRBD2 (6 bases). Deletions cut 7 bases from V and 1 base from J, with 19 bases between. The CDR3 is 15 amino acids. CDR1 SQVTM and CDR2 ANQGSEA come from the germline V gene. The CDR3 DNA reads as TGCAGCGGTTTTGGTGGGACTCACTTCCAAGAGACCCAGTACTTC. Protein product: CSGFGGTHFQETQYF.

There are many counts of this clonotype. CDR3 protein: CASTPSGNTGELFF. For the CDR3, the DNA is TGTGCCAGCACACCTAGCGGTAACACCGGGGAGCTGTTTTTT. The chain joins TRBV7-3 to TRBJ2-2; 7 bases fit TRBD2. V shed 7 bases, J shed 2 bases, and the junction held 4 bases outside the gene matches. The V gene's germline CDR1 is SGHTA and CDR2 FQGTGA. The CDR3 runs 14 residues. The whole variable domain, filled in from reference TRBV7-3 and TRBJ2-2, reads GAGVSQTPSNKVTEKGKYVELRCDPISGHTALYWYRQSLGQGPEFLIYFQGTGAADDSGLPNDRFFAVRPEGSVSTLKIQRTERGDSAVYLCASTPSGNTGELFFGEGSRLTVL.

By share, this clonotype ranks as medium-sized. The J gene is TRBJ1-1, the V gene TRBV6-4; 9 bases line up with TRBD1. Trimming removed 4 bases from V and 7 bases from J; junction bases left unmatched: 16. Looked up from germline, CDR1 is MRHNA and CDR2 is SNTAGT. There are 17 residues in the CDR3. The CDR3 DNA is TGTGCCAGCAGTGGCTCTCCTGTGGGGACAGGGCGGGGTGAAGCTTTCTTT. Translating gives CASSGSPVGTGRGEAFF.

In this sample, this clonotype turned up a few times. The V call is TRBV10-3, the J call TRBJ2-1; 7 bases match TRBD2. Germline V gene sequence: CDR1 ENHRY, CDR2 SYGVKD. Trimming removed 6 bases from V and 0 bases from J; junction bases left unmatched: 8. The CDR3 length is 16 residues. CDR3 bases: TGTGCCATCAGCGATAGCGGGTTGAGCTCCTACAATGAGCAGTTCTTC. Translated: CAISDSGLSSYNEQFF.

This clonotype has ten or more counts. The chain links TRBV5-1 to TRBJ2-2; 10 bases map to TRBD2. V was clipped by 4 bases and J by 4 bases; unmatched bases: 7. The CDR3 totals 16 residues. From germline, CDR1 is SGHRS and CDR2 YFSETQ. The CDR3 sequence is CASSTTSGIPTGELFF. Here the CDR3 DNA reads TGCGCCAGCAGCACTACTAGCGGGATTCCCACCGGGGAGCTGTTTTTT.

This clonotype was seen ten or more times. CDR3 DNA sequence: TGTGCCAGCAGCTTAGCTTCCAGGGCGGGTGACGAGCAGTACTTC. Residues: CASSLASRAGDEQYF. The chain links TRBV7-9 to TRBJ2-7; D possibly uses TRBD1 or TRBD2 (5 bases each). The CDR3 consists of 15 residues. V shed 0 bases and J shed 5 bases, with 14 bases lying between them. CDR1 and CDR2 (germline): SEHNR, FQNEAQ (reference sequence).

Ten or more counts support this clonotype. The V gene is TRBV7-9, the J gene TRBJ2-7; possibly TRBD1 or TRBD2 for D (5 bases each). Per the germline V gene, CDR1 is SEHNR and CDR2 is FQNEAQ (reference sequence). This CDR3 contains 13 residues. The V end lost 1 base, the J end lost 2 bases, and 6 bases lay between the germline ends. CDR3 sequence (DNA): TGTGCCAGCAGCTTAGGGGGACCCTACGAGCAGTACTTC. It is translated as CASSLGGPYEQYF.

The sample holds many counts of this clonotype. The gene calls are TRBV6-2 or TRBV6-3 and TRBJ2-7, with TRBD2 identical over 7 bases. J gave up 2 bases and V 2 bases, and 3 bases lay outside the gene matches. The length of the CDR3 is 14 residues. CDR1 and CDR2 (germline): MNHEY, SVGEGT. The CDR3 nucleotides are TGTGCCAGCAGTTACCGGGGGAGGGCCTACGAGCAGTACTTC. This codes for CASSYRGRAYEQYF.

The table lists this clonotype with many counts. The chain is built from TRBV14 and TRBJ1-1, with D possibly matching TRBD1 (6 bases). This CDR3 spans 14 amino acids. The V and J ends lost 3 bases and 4 bases respectively, with 12 bases between them. Germline CDR1 and CDR2: SGHDN and FVKESK. For the CDR3, the DNA is TGTGCCAGCAGCCACGGGGGGCGGATCACTGAAGCTTTCTTT. It specifies CASSHGGRITEAFF.

By share, this clonotype ranks as medium-sized. This chain links TRBV14 with TRBJ1-2; the D gene is possibly TRBD1 (6 bases). The CDR3 sequence is 15 residues long. Germline CDR1 reads SGHDN; CDR2 reads FVKESK. V lost 2 bases and J lost 6, with 16 bases in between. CDR3 region: CASSQSGAIGDGYTF. The CDR3 DNA sequence: TGTGCCAGCAGCCAATCAGGGGCCATCGGGGATGGCTACACCTTC.

This clonotype is medium-sized. The J gene is TRBJ2-1, the V gene TRBV29-1, with 10 bases lining up with TRBD2. The CDR3 consists of 11 residues. In germline, CDR1 is SQVTM, CDR2 ANQGSEA. V was pared by 6 bases and J by 12 bases, with 5 bases of the junction left unmatched. CDR3 bases: TGCAGCGTAAGGACTAGCGGAGCGCAGTTCTTC. Encoded protein: CSVRTSGAQFF.

In this sample, this clonotype turned up a few times. The gene calls are TRBV7-9 and TRBJ1-6, with D uncertain. Germline V gene data show CDR1 as SEHNR and CDR2 as FQNEAQ (reference sequence). V lost 3 bases, J lost 1 base, and 4 bases lay in between. The CDR3 sequence is 14 residues long. In DNA, the CDR3 is TGTGCCAGCAGCTTCGGGTCCTATAATTCACCCCTCCACTTT. Translation gives CASSFGSYNSPLHF.

This clonotype was counted at least ten times. This chain connects TRBV6-2 or TRBV6-3 to TRBJ2-5; 11 positions agree with TRBD2. J gave up 2 bases and V 2 bases, and 7 bases lay outside the gene matches. The germline CDR1 and CDR2 sequences are MNHEY and SVGEGT. The CDR3 is 17 amino acids. DNA for the CDR3: TGTGCCAGCAGTTACGGTGGGACTAGCGGAGGGCAAGAGACCCAGTACTTC. It yields the protein CASSYGGTSGGQETQYF.

This clonotype was seen many times. The chain couples TRBV5-5 to TRBJ2-7; D is unclear. V was trimmed by 3 bases and J by 6 bases, leaving 19 bases between them. Germline CDR1 is SGHKS and CDR2 is YYEKEE (reference sequence). The CDR3 loop spans 15 amino acids. Here the CDR3 reads CASSSPGRRGFEQYF. The CDR3 nucleotides read TGTGCCAGCAGCTCCCCCGGTCGGCGTGGGTTCGAGCAGTACTTC.

In this sample, this clonotype is medium-sized. The J gene is TRBJ2-7, the V gene TRBV7-2; D call uncertain. Between the trimmed V and J ends, which lost 1 base and 3 bases, there was a span of 7 bases. The CDR3 covers 13 residues. From germline, CDR1 is SGHTA and CDR2 FQGNSA. For the CDR3, the DNA is TGTGCCAGCAGCTTAGACAGATTCTACGAGCAGTACTTC. It encodes CASSLDRFYEQYF.

This clonotype rates as medium-sized. The chain links TRBV2 to TRBJ2-2; tentatively, D is TRBD2 (6 bases). The germline V and J ends were trimmed by 11 bases and 3 bases, with 13 bases remaining between them. The CDR3 sequence is 13 residues long. Germline V lookup: CDR1 SNHLY, CDR2 FYNNEI. The CDR3 bases are TGTGCCGTCGGAGGGGCCGACACCGGGGAGCTGTTTTTT. Residues: CAVGGADTGELFF. Combining the CDR3 with reference TRBV2 and TRBJ2-2 gives the whole variable domain EPEVTQTPSHQVTQMGQEVILRCVPISNHLYFYWYRQILGQKVEFLVSFYNNEISEKSEIFDDQFSVERPDGSNFTLKIRSTKLEDSAMYFCAVGGADTGELFFGEGSRLTVL.

This clonotype was detected ten times or more. The chain joins TRBV5-1 to TRBJ2-5; D tentatively reads TRBD1 or TRBD2 (5 bases each). CDR3 size: 15 residues. Germline-derived CDR1 and CDR2 are SGHRS and YFSETQ. The ends were cut back, 4 bases at V and 2 bases at J, with 15 bases in the middle. CDR3 sequence reads: CASSSTGRGQETQYF. The CDR3 DNA is TGCGCCAGCAGCAGTACAGGACGGGGTCAAGAGACCCAGTACTTC.

This clonotype was seen at least ten times. J is TRBJ2-2 and V is TRBV7-9, with TRBD2 identical over 7 bases. From germline, CDR1 is SEHNR and CDR2 FQNEAQ (reference sequence). V lost 4 bases and J lost 7; bases outside the gene matches: 9. The CDR3 sequence is 15 residues long. CDR3 nucleotides: TGTGCCAGCAGCTCCAAAAGCGGGACCGGCGGGGAGCTGTTTTTT. Its protein is CASSSKSGTGGELFF.

This clonotype turned up a few times. The chain links TRBV18 to TRBJ2-1; 12 bases are a match to TRBD2. Unmatched junction bases numbered 8, after V lost 8 bases and J lost 6 bases. CDR3 length: 15 amino acids. Germline V gene sequence: CDR1 KGHSH, CDR2 LQKENI. CDR3 in amino acids: CASERGLAGSNEQFF. CDR3 DNA: TGTGCCAGCGAACGTGGACTAGCGGGGTCCAATGAGCAGTTCTTC.

This clonotype was found many times. This rearrangement joins TRBV6-6 to TRBJ2-7; 8 positions agree with TRBD1. The junction had 8 bases not matched to a gene; V was cut back by 4 bases and J by 3 bases. CDR3 size: 15 residues. CDR1 is MNHNY, CDR2 SVGAGI, per germline (reference sequence). The CDR3 reads CASSLPGQVNYEQYF. The CDR3, as DNA: TGTGCCAGCAGTTTACCGGGACAGGTGAACTACGAGCAGTACTTC.

Within the sample, this clonotype is medium-sized. V and J are TRBV29-1 and TRBJ1-2, with D possibly matching TRBD1 (5 bases). Trimming removed 5 bases from V and 2 bases from J, with 15 bases in between. The germline V gene encodes CDR1 SQVTM and CDR2 ANQGSEA. The CDR3 is 14 residues long. For the CDR3, the DNA is TGCAGCGTTACGGCGGGGGGTTCGAACTATGGCTACACCTTC. Its protein is CSVTAGGSNYGYTF.

This clonotype was seen more than once but under ten times. The genes are TRBV7-2 and TRBJ2-1, with D tentatively TRBD1 or TRBD2 (5 bases each). Germline values: CDR1 SGHTA, CDR2 FQGNSA. The CDR3 contains 15 residues. Trimming removed 5 bases at V and 6 bases at J, with 17 bases between. CDR3 DNA sequence: TGTGCCAGCAGCCTCGGGACCCACGGAATCAATGAGCAGTTCTTC. Translated: CASSLGTHGINEQFF. Full variable domain (outside the CDR3, taken from reference TRBV7-2 and TRBJ2-1): GAGVSQSPSNKVTEKGKDVELRCDPISGHTALYWYRQSLGQGLEFLIYFQGNSAPDKSGLPSDRFSAERTGGSVSTLTIQRTQQEDSAVYLCASSLGTHGINEQFFGPGTRLTVL.

The chain carries TRBV28 and TRBJ1-2; D is possibly TRBD1 (5 bases). Germline V gives CDR1 MDHEN, CDR2 SYDVKM. The ends were cut back, 5 bases at V and 6 bases at J, with 16 bases in the middle. The CDR3 sequence is 14 residues long. The CDR3: CASSTPGWGNGYTF. DNA of the CDR3: TGTGCCAGCAGTACCCCAGGTTGGGGGAATGGCTACACCTTC.

The chain combines TRBV11-2 with TRBJ2-3; D might be TRBD2 (5 bases). The CDR3 length is 14 residues. With 3 bases removed from V and 6 bases from J, the gap between germline ends came to 13 bases. The germline gives CDR1 SGHAT, CDR2 FQNNGV. The chain's CDR3 is CASSLGAAPDTQYF. In nucleotides, the CDR3 is TGTGCCAGCAGCTTGGGAGCTGCTCCGGATACGCAGTATTTT. Full variable domain (outside the CDR3, taken from reference TRBV11-2 and TRBJ2-3): EAGVAQSPRYKIIEKRQSVAFWCNPISGHATLYWYQQILGQGPKLLIQFQNNGVVDDSQLPKDRFSAERLKGVDSTLKIQPAKLEDSAVYLCASSLGAAPDTQYFGPGTRLTVL.

This clonotype was detected only a few times. The rearrangement uses TRBV29-1 and TRBJ2-7, with 9 positions matching TRBD1. V trimming: 7 bases; J trimming: 5 bases; junction bases outside the gene matches: 12. The CDR3 length is 14 residues. Germline CDR1 is SQVTM and CDR2 is ANQGSEA. CDR3 in amino acids: CSARTRTGVNEQYF. CDR3 in DNA: TGCAGCGCCCGGACCCGGACAGGGGTTAACGAGCAGTACTTC.

The sample holds many counts of this clonotype. This chain uses TRBV18 with TRBJ2-5, with 7 bases identical to TRBD1. This CDR3 comprises 14 residues. V was clipped by 3 bases and J by 2 bases; unmatched bases: 3. From germline, CDR1 is KGHSH and CDR2 LQKENI. The CDR3 reads CASSPRTGQETQYF. The CDR3 nucleotides read TGTGCCAGCTCACCCCGGACAGGACAAGAGACCCAGTACTTC.

The sample holds one count of this clonotype. V gene TRBV19 combines with J gene TRBJ1-2, with D possibly being TRBD1 (5 bases). Between the trimmed V and J ends, which lost 0 bases and 7 bases, there was a span of 9 bases. The CDR3 extends over 13 amino acids. Germline CDR1 reads LNHDA; CDR2 reads SQIVND (reference sequence). DNA of the CDR3: TGTGCCAGTAGTATAGATCGTGGGGCTGGCTACACCTTC. Residues: CASSIDRGAGYTF.

This clonotype was seen at least ten times. The chain joins TRBV21-1 to TRBJ1-6. TRBV21-1 is assigned pseudogene status. There are 15 residues in the CDR3. The CDR3 nucleotides are TGTGCCAGCAGCAAAGATTGGCCGGTGGGTTCACCCCTCCACTTT. Translating it yields CASSKDWPVGSPLHF.

This clonotype is medium-sized within its sample. The chain employs TRBV7-2 and TRBJ2-5; 7 positions agree with TRBD2. The CDR3 totals 15 residues. J gave up 2 bases and V 6 bases, and 9 bases lay outside the gene matches. The germline V gene encodes CDR1 SGHTA and CDR2 FQGNSA. The CDR3 nucleotides read TGTGCCAGCAGAGGGTTCAGCGGGGCTCAAGAGACCCAGTACTTC. Residues: CASRGFSGAQETQYF.

The CDR3 bases are TGTGCCAGCAGCCAAGGTTTCGGGGCCACTGAAGCTTTCTTT. Protein product: CASSQGFGATEAFF. V usage is TRBV3-1 and J usage is TRBJ1-1; weak D call: TRBD1 (5 bases). From germline, CDR1 is LGHDT and CDR2 YNNKEL (reference sequence). The CDR3 is 14 residues long. The V end was cut by 1 base, the J end by 4 bases, with 10 bases between.

This clonotype showed up many times. This rearrangement joins TRBV6-1 to TRBJ1-1; D gene ambiguous. V dropped 2 bases and J dropped 9 bases, with 16 bases sitting between them. The CDR3 loop spans 14 amino acids. From germline, CDR1 is MNHNS and CDR2 SASEGT. The CDR3 sequence is CASSESDGRLKAFF. CDR3 sequence (DNA): TGTGCCAGCAGTGAATCAGACGGGCGGTTGAAAGCTTTCTTT.

This clonotype counts as medium-sized. The chain recombines TRBV6-2 or TRBV6-3 with TRBJ1-5, with no clear D. Germline V gene data show CDR1 as MNHEY and CDR2 as SVGEGT. This CDR3 is 12 amino acids long. Trimming took off 6 bases at V and 6 bases at J, with 9 bases between the two ends. CDR3 loop: CASSRAPQPQHF. Here the CDR3 DNA reads TGTGCCAGCAGCCGGGCACCTCAGCCCCAGCATTTT.